This T cell receptor beta chain was identified in a study of identical twins. Study-wide results and limits: The authors noted that invariant MAIT and iNKT cells could partly confound zero-insertion analyses. Clonotypes of the beta chain that were abundant in cord blood carried fewer insertions (memory repertoires showed none).

Template switching supplied a universal primer site; unique molecular identifiers were carried on the cDNA. TCRdb reprocessed the 5' RACE reads with MiXCR, giving one entry per CDR3 protein. The sample lists roughly 250,000 distinct CDR3 sequences; 7.5% were seen once. Germline V gives CDR1 DFQATT, CDR2 SNEGSKA (reference sequence). The CDR3 covers 19 residues. With 4 bases clipped from V and 4 bases from J, the junction kept 17 bases outside the gene matches. This clonotype was seen a few times. Its antigen is undetermined. This same sample was also part of a study on yellow fever vaccine responses in identical twins. From that paper: The T cell response to vaccination in identical twins was reportedly partly convergent and partly personalized.

This clonotype originated in a woman between 18 and 29 years old in good health. V is TRBV20-1 and J is TRBJ2-3; 13 positions match TRBD2. Input material: CD8+ T cells sorted from blood. CDR3 coding DNA: TGCAGTGCTAACCCCGGACTAGCGGGAGTTACCCTCAGGTCAGATACGCAGTATTTT. Encoded protein: CSANPGLAGVTLRSDTQYF.